This T cell receptor beta chain was identified during a study of OX40 agonist ivuxolimab in advanced cancers. About the study: Given to patients was ivuxolimab, an agonistic anti-OX40 (CD134) antibody.

TCRdb's copy holds only in-frame clones and misses some; the assay was immunoSEQ multiplex PCR. The sample lists 80,000 to 100,000 clones, approximately 87% seen once, with approximately 5.7% in the top ten. V shed 4 bases and J shed 2 bases, with 6 bases lying between them. The germline CDR1 and CDR2 sequences are SEHNR and FQNEAQ (reference sequence). The CDR3 totals 13 residues. This clone has more than one count but fewer than ten. Sequencing was performed on CD4+ or CD8+ T cells sorted from blood, taken in a trial of the OX40 agonist ivuxolimab. The source of this sequence is an adult with an advanced solid tumor such as melanoma, head and neck, liver or kidney cancer. The gene calls are TRBV7-9 and TRBJ1-3; D is undetermined. The CDR3 loop reads CASSSLPGNTIYF. CDR3 nucleotide sequence: TGTGCCAGCAGCTCACTACCTGGAAACACCATATATTTT.